This T cell receptor beta chain was profiled in a study of human T cells and chemical hapten exposure. Study context: A roughly 2 cm by roughly 2 cm inner upper arm patch received 2% DPC for sensitization.

Study conclusions and caveats: Since the donors had alopecia, their immune response may not be the same as that of healthy people.

The time point was: pre-sensitization, week 0. Specified treatment: therapeutic diphenylcyclopropenone sensitization with weekly scalp DPC. Non-pregnant alopecia patients aged 18 to 70, suitable for DPC therapy. This clonotype showed up just a few times. Its specificity is not known. Germline CDR1 and CDR2: SQVTM and ANQGSEA. V lost 3 bases and J lost 6; bases outside the gene matches: 1. The CDR3 runs 11 residues. Individual cDNA molecules in this library carried unique molecular identifiers. MiXCR, run by TCRdb on the RACE reads, gives a single entry per CDR3 protein. The data show 300,000 to 450,000 distinct CDR3 sequences, with around 5.5% seen just once and 2.5% to 3% held by the top ten.

This receptor was obtained from a woman in her fifties or sixties with alopecia areata. Some clones in this sample may be carry-over from other donors' samples. This chain connects TRBV29-1 to TRBJ1-2; TRBD1 agrees at 7 bases. The sample here was whole blood, taken in connection with sensitization to the hapten diphenylcyclopropenone (DPC). This chain's CDR3 is CSVDRGNGYTF. In DNA form, the CDR3 reads TGCAGCGTTGACAGGGGGAATGGCTACACCTTC. The complete variable domain, with remaining parts taken from reference TRBV29-1 and TRBJ1-2, reads SAVISQKPSRDICQRGTSLTIQCQVDSQVTMMFWYRQQPGQSLTLIATANQGSEATYESGFVIDKFPISRPNLTFSTLTVSNMSPEDSSIYLCSVDRGNGYTFGSGTRLTVV.